Listed below are T cell receptor beta chains from one sample, sequenced in a study of blood T cell repertoires in COVID-19. The assay was immunoSEQ multiplex PCR, and TCRdb's table has in-frame clones only and misses some. Found here are fewer than 200,000 clones, 88% of them singletons; the top ten hold roughly 9%. Sequencing input: PBMCs or T cells enriched from blood (not recorded which). These receptors were taken from a woman under 30 who had recovered from COVID-19. CDR3s include the opening cysteine and the closing phenylalanine or tryptophan. The order of the fields is clone size, D gene, CDR3 length, V gene, J gene, CDR3 protein, CDR3 DNA. D genes are given only for firm matches. Clone size is not always given. Where it is, it says once, few, many or a class for expanded clones.

clone_size: .
d_call: TRBD1
cdr3_length: 17
v_call: TRBV28
j_call: TRBJ1-5
cdr3_aa: CASTPDLGQGAGQPQHF
cdr3_nt: TGTGCCAGCACCCCCGATCTCGGACAGGGGGCTGGTCAGCCCCAGCATTTT

clone_size: once
d_call: .
cdr3_length: 16
v_call: TRBV6-5
j_call: TRBJ1-2
cdr3_aa: CASSYWGHQSNYGYTF
cdr3_nt: TGTGCCAGCAGTTACTGGGGACATCAGAGTAACTATGGCTACACCTTC

clone_size: .
d_call: .
cdr3_length: 12
v_call: TRBV28
j_call: TRBJ1-5
cdr3_aa: CASTGGNQPQHF
cdr3_nt: TGTGCCAGCACTGGAGGGAATCAGCCCCAGCATTTT

clone_size: .
d_call: .
cdr3_length: 14
v_call: TRBV5-4
j_call: TRBJ1-6
cdr3_aa: CASSSTGVDSPLHF
cdr3_nt: TGTGCCAGCAGCTCCACGGGGGTGGATTCACCCCTCCACTTT

clone_size: .
d_call: TRBD2
cdr3_length: 14
v_call: TRBV27
j_call: TRBJ2-3
cdr3_aa: CASSSGVSGGARYF
cdr3_nt: TGTGCCAGCAGTTCGGGGGTTAGCGGGGGTGCGCGATATTTT

clone_size: .
d_call: TRBD2
cdr3_length: 17
v_call: TRBV2
j_call: TRBJ2-7
cdr3_aa: CASSESLVGIAGGGQYF
cdr3_nt: TGTGCCAGCAGTGAAAGTCTCGTTGGGATAGCGGGAGGTGGGCAGTACTTC

clone_size: .
d_call: .
cdr3_length: 13
v_call: TRBV27
j_call: TRBJ1-1
cdr3_aa: CASSFSGGVEAFF
cdr3_nt: TGTGCCAGCAGTTTCTCGGGGGGGGTTGAAGCTTTCTTT

clone_size: .
d_call: TRBD1
cdr3_length: 15
v_call: TRBV9
j_call: TRBJ2-5
cdr3_aa: CASSVETGGQETQYF
cdr3_nt: TGTGCCAGCAGCGTTGAGACAGGGGGCCAAGAGACCCAGTACTTC

clone_size: .
d_call: TRBD1
cdr3_length: 15
v_call: TRBV5-1
j_call: TRBJ1-2
cdr3_aa: CASSGTGTGVGGYTF
cdr3_nt: TGCGCCAGCAGCGGTACCGGGACAGGGGTCGGTGGCTACACCTTC

clone_size: .
d_call: .
cdr3_length: 13
v_call: TRBV2
j_call: TRBJ1-2
cdr3_aa: CASSEWGPYGYTF
cdr3_nt: TGTGCCAGCAGTGAATGGGGCCCCTATGGCTACACCTTC

clone_size: .
d_call: TRBD2
cdr3_length: 17
v_call: TRBV5-1
j_call: TRBJ2-5
cdr3_aa: CASSLDAGGPSVETQYF
cdr3_nt: TGCGCCAGCAGCTTGGATGCGGGAGGGCCATCTGTGGAGACCCAGTACTTC